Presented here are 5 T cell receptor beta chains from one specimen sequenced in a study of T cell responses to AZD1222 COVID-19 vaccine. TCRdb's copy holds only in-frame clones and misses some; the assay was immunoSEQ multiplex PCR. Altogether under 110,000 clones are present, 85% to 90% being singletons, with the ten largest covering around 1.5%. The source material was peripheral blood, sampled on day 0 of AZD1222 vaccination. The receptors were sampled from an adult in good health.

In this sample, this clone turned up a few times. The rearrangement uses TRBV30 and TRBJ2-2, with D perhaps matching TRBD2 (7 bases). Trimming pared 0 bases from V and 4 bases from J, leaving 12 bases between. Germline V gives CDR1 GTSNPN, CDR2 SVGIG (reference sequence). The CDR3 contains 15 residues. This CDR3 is CAWSVVGGGTGELFF. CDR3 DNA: TGTGCCTGGAGTGTCGTGGGAGGGGGCACCGGGGAGCTGTTTTTT. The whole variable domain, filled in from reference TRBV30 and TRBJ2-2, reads SQTIHQWPATLVQPVGSPLSLECTVEGTSNPNLYWYRQAAGRGLQLLFYSVGIGQISSEVPQNLSASRPQDRQFILSSKKLLLSDSGFYLCAWSVVGGGTGELFFGEGSRLTVL.

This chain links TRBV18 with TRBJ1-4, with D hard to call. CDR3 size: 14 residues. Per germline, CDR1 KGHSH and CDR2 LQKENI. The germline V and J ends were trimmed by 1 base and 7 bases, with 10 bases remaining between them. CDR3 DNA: TGTGCCAGCTCACCACAGGGAGAGGGTGAAAAACTGTTTTTT. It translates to CASSPQGEGEKLFF.

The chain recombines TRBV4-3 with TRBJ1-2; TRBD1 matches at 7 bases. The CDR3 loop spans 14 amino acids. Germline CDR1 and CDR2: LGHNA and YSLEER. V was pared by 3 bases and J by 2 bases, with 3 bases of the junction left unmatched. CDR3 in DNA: TGCGCCAGCAGCCAGGGACAGCTAAACTATGGCTACACCTTC. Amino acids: CASSQGQLNYGYTF.

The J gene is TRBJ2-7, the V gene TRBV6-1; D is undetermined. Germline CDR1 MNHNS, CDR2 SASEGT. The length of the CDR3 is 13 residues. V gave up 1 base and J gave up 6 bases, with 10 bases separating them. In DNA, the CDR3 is TGTGCCAGCAGTGAAGGGCTAGTAGGCGAGCAGTACTTC. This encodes CASSEGLVGEQYF.

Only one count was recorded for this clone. CDR3 loop: CASSIGNLENTEAFF. The DNA of the CDR3 is TGTGCCAGTAGTATAGGGAACCTTGAGAACACTGAAGCTTTCTTT. The genes are TRBV19 and TRBJ1-1; no reliable D call. The CDR3 is 15 amino acids. Deletions cut 1 base from V and 1 base from J, with 10 bases between. Germline loops: CDR1 LNHDA, CDR2 SQIVND (reference sequence).